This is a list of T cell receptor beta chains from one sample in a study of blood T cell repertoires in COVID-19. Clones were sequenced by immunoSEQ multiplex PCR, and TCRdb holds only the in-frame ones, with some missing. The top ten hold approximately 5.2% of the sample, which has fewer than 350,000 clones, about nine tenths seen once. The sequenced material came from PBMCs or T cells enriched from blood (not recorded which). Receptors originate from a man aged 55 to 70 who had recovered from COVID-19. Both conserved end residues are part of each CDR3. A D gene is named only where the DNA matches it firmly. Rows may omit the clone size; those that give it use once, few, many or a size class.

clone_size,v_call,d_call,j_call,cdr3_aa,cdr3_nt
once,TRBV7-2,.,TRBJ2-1,CASSLGESSYNEQFF,TGTGCCAGCAGCTTAGGGGAGAGCTCCTACAATGAGCAGTTCTTC
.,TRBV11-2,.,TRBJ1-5,CASSLTGSTQPQHF,TGTGCCAGCAGCTTAACAGGGTCGACTCAGCCCCAGCATTTT
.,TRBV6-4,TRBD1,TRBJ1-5,CASRPDRRYSNQPQHF,TGTGCCAGCAGGCCGGACAGGAGATATAGCAATCAGCCCCAGCATTTT
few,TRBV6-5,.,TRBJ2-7,CASSYSRQGSYEQYF,TGTGCCAGCAGTTACTCTAGGCAGGGGTCCTACGAGCAGTACTTC
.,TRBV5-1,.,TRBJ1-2,CASSSEDRHYGYTF,TGCGCCAGCAGCTCAGAGGACAGACACTATGGCTACACCTTC
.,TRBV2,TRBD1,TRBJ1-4,CASSRFRDRGEKLFF,TGTGCCAGCAGTCGTTTCCGGGACAGGGGTGAAAAACTGTTTTTT
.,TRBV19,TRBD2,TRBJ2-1,CASSIASRLADEQFF,TGTGCCAGTAGTATAGCGTCGCGACTAGCGGATGAGCAGTTCTTC
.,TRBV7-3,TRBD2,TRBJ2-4,CASCTMTSGELKNIQYF,TGTGCCAGTTGCACAATGACTAGCGGGGAGCTCAAAAACATTCAGTACTTC
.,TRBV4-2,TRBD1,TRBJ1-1,CASTIDRETEAFF,TGTGCCAGCACCATCGACAGGGAAACTGAAGCTTTCTTT
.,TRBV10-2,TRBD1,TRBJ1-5,CASSGWTGFGQPQHF,TGCGCCAGCAGTGGATGGACAGGGTTTGGACAGCCCCAGCATTTT
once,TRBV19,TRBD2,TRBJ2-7,CASSTSAGGYYEQYF,TGTGCCAGTAGTACCTCAGCGGGAGGTTACTACGAGCAGTACTTC
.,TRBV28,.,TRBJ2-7,CASSLRTAQYF,TGTGCCAGCAGCCTACGGACAGCCCAGTACTTC
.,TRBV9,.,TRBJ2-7,CASSVGPSASYEQYF,TGTGCCAGCAGCGTAGGTCCTAGCGCGTCCTACGAGCAGTACTTC
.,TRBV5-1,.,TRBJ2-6,CASSLSGVGANVLTF,TGCGCCAGCAGCTTGTCCGGGGTCGGGGCCAACGTCCTGACTTTC
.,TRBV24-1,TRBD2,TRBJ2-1,CATSDPGLAGESSYNEQFF,TGTGCCACCAGTGACCCCGGACTAGCGGGAGAGAGCTCCTACAATGAGCAGTTCTTC
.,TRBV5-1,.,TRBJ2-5,CASTPVGEETQYF,TGCGCCAGCACCCCTGTGGGCGAAGAGACCCAGTACTTC
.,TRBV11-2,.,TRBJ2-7,CASSLPGHGTYEQYF,TGTGCCAGCAGCTTACCGGGACACGGAACATACGAGCAGTACTTC
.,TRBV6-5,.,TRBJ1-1,CASSPTGVNTEAFF,TGTGCCAGCAGTCCGACAGGTGTGAACACTGAAGCTTTCTTT
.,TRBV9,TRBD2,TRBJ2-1,CASSPSVIAGFTYNEQFF,TGTGCCAGCAGCCCCTCGGTCATAGCGGGCTTCACCTACAATGAGCAGTTCTTC
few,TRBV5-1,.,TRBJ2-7,CASSLVVGSYEQYF,TGCGCCAGCAGCTTGGTTGTCGGCTCCTACGAGCAGTACTTC
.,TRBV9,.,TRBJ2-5,CASSGYRAETQYF,TGTGCCAGCAGCGGCTACAGGGCTGAGACCCAGTACTTC
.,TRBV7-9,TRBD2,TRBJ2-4,CASSFTSEDIQYF,TGTGCCAGCAGCTTTACTAGCGAAGACATTCAGTACTTC
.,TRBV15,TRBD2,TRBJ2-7,CATSRDKLAETSYEQYF,TGTGCCACCAGCAGAGACAAGCTAGCGGAGACATCCTACGAGCAGTACTTC
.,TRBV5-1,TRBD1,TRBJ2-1,CASSQLGQGTYNEQFF,TGCGCCAGCAGTCAACTAGGACAGGGGACTTACAATGAGCAGTTCTTC
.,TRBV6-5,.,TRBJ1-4,CASSRGATNEKLFF,TGTGCCAGCAGCCGGGGAGCAACTAATGAAAAACTGTTTTTT
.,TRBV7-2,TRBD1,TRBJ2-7,CASSLARGQGGEQYF,TGTGCCAGCAGCTTAGCGCGTGGACAGGGGGGCGAGCAGTACTTC
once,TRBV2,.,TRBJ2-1,CVPGLGVGNEQFF,TGTGTCCCAGGCTTAGGGGTGGGCAATGAGCAGTTCTTC
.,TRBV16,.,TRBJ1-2,CASSPLQVGYTF,TGTGCCAGCAGCCCCCTTCAGGTTGGCTACACCTTC
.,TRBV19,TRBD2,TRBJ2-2,CASTPGLAGGYTGELFF,TGTGCCAGTACCCCGGGACTAGCGGGAGGGTACACCGGGGAGCTGTTTTTT
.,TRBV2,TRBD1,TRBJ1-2,CASSLEGGGYGYTF,TGTGCCAGCAGTCTTGAAGGGGGCGGCTATGGCTACACCTTC
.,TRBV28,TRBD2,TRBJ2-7,CASSLITSGGPPAAEQYF,TGTGCCAGCAGTTTAATCACTAGCGGCGGCCCGCCAGCCGCCGAGCAGTACTTC
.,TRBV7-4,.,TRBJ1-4,CASSWELWSGENEKLFF,TGTGCCAGCAGCTGGGAGTTGTGGTCAGGGGAAAATGAAAAACTGTTTTTT
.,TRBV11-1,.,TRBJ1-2,CASSVRGYGYTF,TGTGCCAGCAGCGTCAGGGGTTATGGCTACACCTTC
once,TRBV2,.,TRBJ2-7,CASRMITGLYEQYF,TGTGCCAGCAGAATGATTACAGGGCTGTACGAGCAGTACTTC
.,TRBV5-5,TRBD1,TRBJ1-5,CASSWDRGLSNQPQHF,TGTGCCAGCAGCTGGGACAGGGGGCTCAGCAATCAGCCCCAGCATTTT
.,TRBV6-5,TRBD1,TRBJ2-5,CASSSRQGAGETQYF,TGTGCCAGCAGTTCGCGACAGGGGGCTGGCGAGACCCAGTACTTC
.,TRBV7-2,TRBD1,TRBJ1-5,CASSFDRGLSQPQHF,TGTGCCAGCAGCTTCGACAGGGGGCTAAGCCAGCCCCAGCATTTT
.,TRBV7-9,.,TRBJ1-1,CASSLQGRVTEAFF,TGTGCCAGCAGCTTACAGGGTAGGGTTACTGAAGCTTTCTTT
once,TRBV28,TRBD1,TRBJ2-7,CASSLDHIDRVAEQYF,TGTGCCAGCAGTTTGGACCATATTGACAGGGTAGCCGAGCAGTACTTC
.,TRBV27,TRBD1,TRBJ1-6,CASSSYGQGGNSPLHF,TGTGCCAGCAGTTCGTACGGACAGGGCGGTAATTCACCCCTCCACTTT
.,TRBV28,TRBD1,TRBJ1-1,CASTPGQGARLRAFF,TGTGCCAGCACCCCGGGACAGGGGGCGAGGCTGCGAGCTTTCTTT
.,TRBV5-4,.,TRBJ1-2,CASSPRGDYGYTF,TGTGCCAGCAGCCCAAGGGGTGACTATGGCTACACCTTC
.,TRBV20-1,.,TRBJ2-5,CSASLLRASQGTQYF,TGCAGTGCTAGTCTTCTTCGGGCCTCCCAGGGAACCCAGTACTTC
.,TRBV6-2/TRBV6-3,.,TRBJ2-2,CASSIRDPTTGELFF,TGTGCCAGCAGCATACGGGATCCGACGACCGGGGAGCTGTTTTTT
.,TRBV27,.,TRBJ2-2,CATPLGGMNTGELFF,TGTGCCACCCCTTTGGGGGGTATGAACACCGGGGAGCTGTTTTTT
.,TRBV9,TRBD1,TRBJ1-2,CASSQTGQGAAYGYTF,TGTGCCAGCAGCCAAACAGGACAGGGGGCAGCATATGGCTACACCTTC
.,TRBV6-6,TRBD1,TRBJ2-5,CASERDSYGQETQYF,TGTGCCAGCGAACGGGACAGTTACGGACAAGAGACCCAGTACTTC
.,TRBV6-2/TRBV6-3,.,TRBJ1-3,CASSYVTGSGNTIYF,TGTGCCAGCAGTTACGTAACGGGCTCTGGAAACACCATATATTTT
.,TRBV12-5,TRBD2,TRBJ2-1,CASGPGLARSNEQFF,TGTGCTAGTGGTCCGGGACTAGCGAGATCCAATGAGCAGTTCTTC
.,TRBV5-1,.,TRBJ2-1,CASSSEPGSYNEQFF,TGCGCCAGCAGCTCGGAGCCGGGGTCCTACAATGAGCAGTTCTTC
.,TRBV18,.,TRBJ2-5,CASSPQRGAQETQYF,TGTGCCAGCTCACCACAACGCGGGGCCCAAGAGACCCAGTACTTC
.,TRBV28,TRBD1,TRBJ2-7,CASNRPGQGSYEQYF,TGTGCCAGCAACCGACCGGGACAGGGGTCCTACGAGCAGTACTTC